The next 29 T cell receptor beta chains were all read from a single sample in a study of cytomegalovirus exposure and HLA in healthy donors. The primer mix had 60 Vbeta and 13 Jbeta primers. Libraries were prepared by immunoSEQ multiplex PCR; TCRdb keeps only in-frame clonotypes and omits some of them. The table has about 180,000 clones, roughly 79% seen once. Specimen: PBMCs. The receptor set was obtained from a male donor in good health and CMV-seronegative.

The CDR3 is CASSLTEIYGYTF. The CDR3 DNA sequence: TGTGCCAGCAGTTTGACAGAGATCTATGGCTACACCTTC. The rearrangement uses TRBV6-5 and TRBJ1-2, with D perhaps TRBD1 (5 bases). Germline V gives CDR1 MNHEY, CDR2 SVGAGI. CDR3 length: 13 residues. V dropped 4 bases and J dropped 4 bases, with 10 bases sitting between them.

J is TRBJ1-2 and V is TRBV6-5; the D is unclear. CDR3 length: 12 amino acids. The germline CDR1 and CDR2 sequences are MNHEY and SVGAGI. Trimming took off 5 bases at V and 5 bases at J, with 9 bases between the two ends. This chain's CDR3 is CASSEALYGYTF. In nucleotides, the CDR3 is TGTGCCAGCAGTGAAGCTTTATATGGCTACACCTTC.

A few counts support this clone. The chain couples TRBV18 to TRBJ2-3; 15 bases agree with TRBD2. Germline CDR1 and CDR2: KGHSH and LQKENI. The V and J ends lost 3 bases and 4 bases, in that order; junction bases with no gene match: 2. The CDR3 sequence is 16 residues long. CDR3 sequence: CASSPRTSGGADTQYF. The CDR3 DNA reads as TGTGCCAGCTCACCTCGGACTAGCGGGGGGGCAGATACGCAGTATTTT.

The V gene is TRBV4-3, the J gene TRBJ2-7; D might be TRBD1 (5 bases). CDR1 and CDR2 (germline): LGHNA, YSLEER. Trimming took 0 bases from V and 2 from J, leaving 14 bases between them. The CDR3 totals 16 residues. As DNA, the CDR3 is TGCGCCAGCAGCCAAGATACCCCCCCAGGGCCCTACGAGCAGTACTTC. It specifies CASSQDTPPGPYEQYF.

The chain recombines TRBV28 with TRBJ2-3, with 8 nucleotides matching TRBD1. V lost 4 bases, J lost 1 base, and 7 bases stayed unmatched. Germline CDR1 reads MDHEN; CDR2 reads SYDVKM. This CDR3 is 16 amino acids long. The chain's CDR3 is CASSSFRGPGTDTQYF. In DNA form, the CDR3 reads TGTGCCAGCAGTTCCTTCAGGGGGCCTGGCACAGATACGCAGTATTTT.

The rearrangement uses TRBV7-9 and TRBJ2-1; 10 bases are shared with TRBD2. Germline V gene sequence: CDR1 SEHNR, CDR2 FQNEAQ (reference sequence). Trimming cost V 6 bases and J 8 bases; bases outside gene matches: 7. CDR3 length: 14 residues. CDR3 amino acids: CASRSSGSSDEQFF. The CDR3 bases are TGTGCCAGCAGGTCTAGCGGGAGTTCGGATGAGCAGTTCTTC.

The chain recombines TRBV19 with TRBJ1-2; 7 bases line up with TRBD1. CDR1 and CDR2 (germline): LNHDA, SQIVND (reference sequence). J was trimmed by 3 bases and V by 8 bases; bases with no gene match: 9. The CDR3 totals 14 residues. In nucleotides, the CDR3 is TGTGCCAGTTCGAACAGGGGCAGGGACTATGGCTACACCTTC. Protein: CASSNRGRDYGYTF.

This clone was seen a handful of times. The V gene is TRBV27, the J gene TRBJ1-2, with 9 bases matching TRBD1. CDR1 is MNHEY, CDR2 SMNVEV, per germline (reference sequence). There are 15 residues in the CDR3. The J segment lost 2 bases and the V segment lost 4 bases, leaving 5 bases of the junction unmatched. CDR3 DNA sequence: TGTGCCAGCAGTTCTGGGACAGGGACCAACTATGGCTACACCTTC. Encoded protein: CASSSGTGTNYGYTF.

Remarks on this clone: Other nucleotide sequences in the sample specify the same CDR3. The J gene is TRBJ1-5, the V gene TRBV9; perhaps TRBD1 as D (6 bases). V lost 0 bases and J lost 4, with 11 bases in between. This CDR3 comprises 15 residues. Germline lookup yields CDR1 SGDLS and CDR2 YYNGEE. The DNA for the CDR3 is TGTGCCAGCAGCGTAGGCACAGGGCTGAATCAGCCCCAGCATTTT. Translation: CASSVGTGLNQPQHF.

The chain employs TRBV19 and TRBJ2-7; TRBD2 is a possible D gene (5 bases). V was shortened by 1 base and J by 0 bases, with 10 bases between the two germline ends. There are 15 residues in the CDR3. Germline CDR1 reads LNHDA; CDR2 reads SQIVND (reference sequence). DNA for the CDR3: TGTGCCAGTAGTATAGGGACTTTATACTCCTACGAGCAGTACTTC. Residues: CASSIGTLYSYEQYF.

The V and J genes are TRBV10-3 and TRBJ1-2, with D hard to call. The CDR3 is 14 amino acids. Trimming shortened V by 1 base and J by 0 bases, and 6 bases separated the two germline ends. CDR1 and CDR2 (germline): ENHRY, SYGVKD. The CDR3 DNA reads as TGTGCCATCAGTGAGTTGGCCACTAACTATGGCTACACCTTC. Its protein is CAISELATNYGYTF.

This clone was seen more than once but under ten times. This chain joins TRBV15 and TRBJ1-2; 7 bases align to TRBD1. CDR1 LNHNV and CDR2 YYDKDF come from the germline V gene (reference sequence). The V gene end was trimmed by 1 base and the J gene end by 12 bases; junction bases not matched to a gene: 14. The CDR3 loop spans 15 amino acids. The CDR3 bases are TGTGCCACCAGCAGAGGCCCGGGACAGAGGACTGAGGACACCTTC. Translation gives CATSRGPGQRTEDTF.

The V and J genes are TRBV9 and TRBJ1-6; weak D call: TRBD1 (5 bases). The V gene's germline CDR1 is SGDLS and CDR2 YYNGEE. CDR3 length: 14 residues. Trimming pared 0 bases from V and 8 bases from J, leaving 9 bases between. This CDR3 is CASSVGTGYSPLHF. For the CDR3, the DNA is TGTGCCAGCAGCGTAGGTACAGGATATTCACCCCTCCACTTT.

This rearrangement joins TRBV28 to TRBJ1-2, with 7 positions matching TRBD1. Germline CDR1 MDHEN, CDR2 SYDVKM. This CDR3 spans 15 amino acids. V lost 6 bases and J lost 8; bases outside the gene matches: 15. Here the CDR3 reads CASSPEGSGGNGYTF. The CDR3 region has the DNA TGTGCCAGCAGCCCAGAGGGATCAGGGGGAAACGGCTACACCTTC.

The chain is built from TRBV27 and TRBJ2-3; 8 bases are shared with TRBD2. This CDR3 region has 17 residues. Germline V lookup: CDR1 MNHEY, CDR2 SMNVEV (reference sequence). The V and J ends lost 2 bases and 4 bases, in that order; junction bases with no gene match: 11. This CDR3 reads CASSLAGREVPADTQYF. CDR3 nucleotides: TGTGCCAGCAGTTTAGCTGGGCGGGAGGTACCTGCAGATACGCAGTATTTT.

The chain recombines TRBV28 with TRBJ2-4, with TRBD2 identical over 8 bases. V shed 4 bases and J 2 bases; nucleotides not matched to a gene: 13. The CDR3 is 18 amino acids. Germline lookup yields CDR1 MDHEN and CDR2 SYDVKM. Written as DNA, the CDR3 is TGTGCCAGCAGTTCACGAATTAGCGGGACTGTAACCAAAAACATTCAGTACTTC. It is translated as CASSSRISGTVTKNIQYF.

The CDR3 bases are TGTGCCAGCAGGTTTGGCCCATTCTACACCTTC. It encodes CASRFGPFYTF. The chain employs TRBV2 and TRBJ1-2; D unresolved. The V end was cut by 6 bases, the J end by 10 bases, with 12 bases between. Germline values: CDR1 SNHLY, CDR2 FYNNEI. This CDR3 is 11 amino acids long.

The chain employs TRBV19 and TRBJ2-1, with D tentatively TRBD1 (5 bases). CDR1 LNHDA and CDR2 SQIVND come from the germline V gene (reference sequence). Trimming removed 7 bases from V and 2 bases from J, with 12 bases in between. The CDR3 loop spans 14 amino acids. The CDR3 DNA reads as TGTGCCAGTACTCCAGGGCCTGCCTACAATGAGCAGTTCTTC. It yields the protein CASTPGPAYNEQFF.

This rearrangement joins TRBV6-5 to TRBJ1-4; D is unresolved. The CDR3 sequence is 15 residues long. CDR1 MNHEY and CDR2 SVGAGI come from the germline V gene. The germline V and J ends were trimmed by 5 bases and 10 bases, with 20 bases remaining between them. CDR3 amino acids: CASSIVGIGEGKLFF. The CDR3 DNA reads TGTGCCAGCAGTATTGTCGGGATCGGGGAGGGAAAACTGTTTTTT.

In its sample, this clone was seen once. This chain links TRBV28 with TRBJ2-7; 10 nucleotides line up with TRBD2. From germline, CDR1 is MDHEN and CDR2 SYDVKM. Trimming cost V 5 bases and J 7 bases; bases outside gene matches: 17. This CDR3 region has 17 residues. The CDR3 nucleotides read TGTGCCAGCAGTCTCCCCCTAGCGGGAGTGCTTGCTCGGGAGCAGTACTTC. Its translation: CASSLPLAGVLAREQYF.

The chain employs TRBV19 and TRBJ1-5, with a weak D call TRBD1 (5 bases). The germline V and J ends were trimmed by 5 bases and 2 bases, with 16 bases remaining between them. The CDR3 runs to 16 residues. The germline V gene has CDR1 LNHDA and CDR2 SQIVND (reference sequence). CDR3 nucleotides: TGTGCCAGTAGTGAAGCTAAGGGGATCGGCAATCAGCCCCAGCATTTT. Translation gives CASSEAKGIGNQPQHF.

J is TRBJ2-1 and V is TRBV7-2; D call uncertain. The V end was cut by 1 base, the J end by 3 bases, with 10 bases between. The CDR3 has 15 amino acids. Germline CDR1 reads SGHTA; CDR2 reads FQGNSA. The DNA of the CDR3 is TGTGCCAGCAGCTTAGAAATCGGTTTCTACAATGAGCAGTTCTTC. It specifies CASSLEIGFYNEQFF.

Concerning this clone: Germline is not matched at one junction end, which may reflect a read error. The J gene is TRBJ2-3, the V gene TRBV6-5, with TRBD1 matching over 8 bases. The germline V gene has CDR1 MNHEY and CDR2 SVGAGI. CDR3 length equals 15 residues. CDR3 DNA sequence: TGTGCCAGCAGTAGTCAGGGGGCTTCCACAGATACGCAGTGTTTT. Its protein is CASSSQGASTDTQCF.

Worth noting for this clone: The junction departs from the called germline gene at one end, perhaps through a read error. This sequence joins TRBV5-1 and TRBJ1-5, with D possibly TRBD1 on 5 matching bases. This CDR3 contains 14 residues. Germline CDR1 reads SGHRS; CDR2 reads YFSETQ. The CDR3 DNA reads as TGCGCCAGCAACTTGTCGCAGGGTGGTCAGCCCCAGCATTTT. Translating gives CASNLSQGGQPQHF.

This clone was found once. The chain recombines TRBV21-1 with TRBJ2-7; the DNA was not used to check the table's D call, TRBD1. TRBV21-1 is designated a pseudogene. This CDR3 spans 15 amino acids. CDR3 in amino acids: CASSKVEQSFREQYF. In DNA form, the CDR3 reads TGTGCCAGCAGCAAAGTTGAACAGAGTTTTCGCGAGCAGTACTTC.

This clone was seen a few times. The chain combines TRBV6-1 with TRBJ1-6; D gene ambiguous. V lost 7 bases, J lost 5 bases, and 9 bases lay in between. Germline V gives CDR1 MNHNS, CDR2 SASEGT. The CDR3 extends over 13 amino acids. The CDR3 bases are TGTGCCAGCACCTTAGAAAATAATTCACCCCTCCACTTT. This encodes CASTLENNSPLHF.

V usage is TRBV4-1 and J usage is TRBJ1-5, with 8 bases that match TRBD1. The V gene's germline CDR1 is MGHRA and CDR2 YSYEKL. The CDR3 length is 15 residues. V gave up 4 bases and J gave up 7 bases; unmatched junction bases: 9. This chain's CDR3 is CASSPIAQGGQPQHF. The CDR3 nucleotides are TGCGCCAGCAGCCCAATCGCACAGGGGGGGCAGCCCCAGCATTTT.

Written as DNA, the CDR3 is TGTGCCAGCAGCCCGCGGGGACAGCTTAACTATGGCTACACCTTC. Its protein is CASSPRGQLNYGYTF. The chain joins TRBV7-9 to TRBJ1-2; TRBD1 matches at 7 bases. This CDR3 has 15 residues. The germline gives CDR1 SEHNR, CDR2 FQNEAQ (reference sequence). V lost 5 bases and J lost 1; bases outside the gene matches: 7. The full variable domain, completed using reference TRBV7-9 and TRBJ1-2, is DTGVSQNPRHKITKRGQNVTFRCDPISEHNRLYWYRQTLGQGPEFLTYFQNEAQLEKSRLLSDRFSAERPKGSFSTLEIQRTEQGDSAMYLCASSPRGQLNYGYTFGSGTRLTVV.

V usage is TRBV7-2 and J usage is TRBJ1-1, with TRBD1 matching 7 bases. The J segment lost 7 bases and the V segment lost 3 bases, leaving 5 bases of the junction unmatched. The CDR3 runs to 13 residues. Germline CDR1 is SGHTA and CDR2 is FQGNSA. This chain's CDR3 is CASSLGQNLEAFF. As DNA, the CDR3 is TGTGCCAGCAGCTTGGGACAGAACCTTGAAGCTTTCTTT. The full variable domain, completed using reference TRBV7-2 and TRBJ1-1, is GAGVSQSPSNKVTEKGKDVELRCDPISGHTALYWYRQSLGQGLEFLIYFQGNSAPDKSGLPSDRFSAERTGGSVSTLTIQRTQQEDSAVYLCASSLGQNLEAFFGQGTRLTVV.